Following are 31 T cell receptor beta chains from one sample sequenced in a study of CD8+CD57+ T cells in acquired aplastic anemia (dated by TCRdb to between 2017 and 2018). The reads were generated on an Illumina HiSeq 2000. TCR beta VDJ combination and CDR3 sequence profiling used genomic DNA as the template. In TCRdb, the public reads were trimmed at Q25 with fastp and aligned with MiXCR, with productive beta chains retained. Every CDR3 protein is listed once, alongside the most common genes and DNA of its rows. The sample data list about 160,000 distinct CDR3 sequences, and around half of these were observed just once. In total, the top ten clones hold approximately 3% of the sample. The patients picked for sequencing were ones in whom flow cytometry had shown an expansion of CD8+CD57+ cells. Sequencing was performed on sorted CD4+, CD8+, or CD8+CD57+ T cells (not recorded which) from PBMCs. The receptors were gathered from a human donor with aplastic anemia.

The rearrangement links TRBV20-1 to TRBJ2-7, with 9 bases that match TRBD2. Germline V CDR1 and CDR2: DFQATT, SNEGSKA (reference sequence). Losses at the gene ends were 3 bases for V and 2 bases for J; bases not matched to a gene: 5. This CDR3 contains 14 residues. This CDR3 is CSASDLAGTYEQYF. The CDR3 nucleotides read TGCAGTGCTAGCGATCTAGCGGGAACCTACGAGCAGTACTTC.

This clonotype was seen just once. The rearrangement links TRBV20-1 to TRBJ2-7, with TRBD1 identical over 9 bases. The CDR3 contains 16 residues. Germline loops: CDR1 DFQATT, CDR2 SNEGSKA (reference sequence). Trimming cost V 3 bases and J 2 bases; bases outside gene matches: 11. The CDR3 DNA reads as TGCAGTGCTAGTGGGGCCGGGACAGGGAGGGCCTACGAGCAGTACTTC. Encoded protein: CSASGAGTGRAYEQYF.

This chain joins TRBV11-2 and TRBJ1-2; 9 bases are a match to TRBD1. CDR3 size: 15 residues. V lost 9 bases and J lost 10; bases outside the gene matches: 18. CDR1 and CDR2 (germline): SGHAT, FQNNGV. CDR3 region: CASSAGRGQGGSYTF. The CDR3 coding sequence is TGTGCCAGTAGCGCGGGGCGGGGACAGGGTGGATCCTACACCTTC.

This chain joins TRBV25-1 and TRBJ1-1; 10 nucleotides match TRBD1. CDR1 and CDR2 from the germline V gene are MGHDK and SYGVNS. The CDR3 totals 13 residues. CDR3 coding DNA: TGTGCTTTATCCGGGACAGGGGTCACTGAAGCTTTCTTT. Encoded protein: CALSGTGVTEAFF.

This clonotype was counted ten times or more. The chain joins TRBV19 to TRBJ1-6; D perhaps matches TRBD1 (6 bases). The V and J ends lost 3 bases and 6 bases respectively, with 12 bases between them. The CDR3 spans 15 residues. In germline, CDR1 is LNHDA, CDR2 SQIVND (reference sequence). The CDR3 DNA follows: TGTGCCAGTAGTATTCTCCAGGGGACTAATTCACCCCTCCACTTT. This gives the protein CASSILQGTNSPLHF.

Only a few counts were recorded for this clonotype. The chain is built from TRBV10-2 and TRBJ2-7; D assignment may be TRBD1 or TRBD2 (6 bases each). Germline V CDR1 and CDR2: WSHSY, SAAADI. V was clipped by 6 bases and J by 6 bases, with 18 bases between them. The CDR3 spans 14 residues. The CDR3 coding sequence is TGCGCCAGCAGGCACGGGGGCCGTTCGTCCGAGCAGTACTTC. Encoded protein: CASRHGGRSSEQYF.

This chain joins TRBV20-1 and TRBJ2-7, with D perhaps matching TRBD1 (6 bases). The CDR3 covers 13 residues. With 8 bases removed from V and 3 bases from J, the gap between germline ends came to 17 bases. Germline CDR1 and CDR2: DFQATT and SNEGSKA (reference sequence). The DNA for the CDR3 is TGCAGTTTAATAGGAACAGGGTTCTACGAGCAGTACTTC. This translates into CSLIGTGFYEQYF.

The chain uses TRBV9 and TRBJ1-1; D is undetermined. The CDR3 length is 15 residues. Germline CDR1 SGDLS, CDR2 YYNGEE. Deletions cut 0 bases from V and 0 bases from J, with 9 bases between. CDR3 DNA: TGTGCCAGCAGCGTAGCTTCGGGCATGAACACTGAAGCTTTCTTT. Amino acid sequence: CASSVASGMNTEAFF.

This rearrangement joins TRBV15 to TRBJ2-7, with D tentatively TRBD2 (5 bases). Between the trimmed V and J ends, which lost 3 bases and 4 bases, there was a span of 19 bases. CDR1 and CDR2 (germline): LNHNV, YYDKDF (reference sequence). CDR3 size: 16 residues. CDR3 sequence reads: CATSRVEGAESYEQYF. The CDR3 DNA reads as TGTGCCACCAGCAGGGTAGAGGGTGCTGAATCTTACGAGCAGTACTTC.

This sequence joins TRBV15 and TRBJ1-2; unclear D gene. V lost 0 bases to trimming and J lost 4 bases, with 9 bases between them. CDR3 length equals 14 residues. The germline V gene has CDR1 LNHNV and CDR2 YYDKDF (reference sequence). CDR3 sequence (DNA): TGTGCCACCAGCAGAGATCTAGGGATCTATGGCTACACCTTC. Translating gives CATSRDLGIYGYTF. The full variable domain, its missing parts supplied by reference TRBV15 and TRBJ1-2, is DAMVIQNPRYQVTQFGKPVTLSCSQTLNHNVMYWYQQKSSQAPKLLFHYYDKDFNNEADTPDNFQSRRPNTSFCFLDIRSPGLGDTAMYLCATSRDLGIYGYTFGSGTRLTVV.

This clonotype was observed a handful of times. The J gene is TRBJ2-7, the V gene TRBV18; a possible D gene is TRBD2 (6 bases). Germline CDR1 KGHSH, CDR2 LQKENI. The CDR3 has 17 residues. The V and J ends lost 3 bases and 5 bases respectively, with 23 bases between them. CDR3 in DNA: TGTGCCAGCTCACCGGCCCGAGGAGGGGAGTATTCCCACGAGCAGTACTTC. This sequence encodes CASSPARGGEYSHEQYF.

Of note for this clonotype: Possible read error: a much larger clone is one base away. This chain's CDR3 is CASNLTTSGDTGELFF. DNA for the CDR3: TGCGCCAGCAACCTCACGACTAGCGGGGACACCGGGGAGCTGTTTTTT. The chain has TRBV5-1 and TRBJ2-2; 11 bases are shared with TRBD2. Unmatched junction bases numbered 7, after V lost 6 bases and J lost 3 bases. This CDR3 is built from 16 residues. The germline gives CDR1 SGHRS, CDR2 YFSETQ.

The chain recombines TRBV10-3 with TRBJ2-7; D not resolved. This CDR3 has 14 residues. V lost 2 bases, J lost 2 bases, and 10 bases lay in between. Germline V gives CDR1 ENHRY, CDR2 SYGVKD. CDR3 in amino acids: CAISEIGIPYEQYF. The CDR3 region has the DNA TGTGCCATCAGTGAGATAGGGATACCCTACGAGCAGTACTTC.

Notes on this clonotype: One junction end disagrees with the germline gene, perhaps due to a read error. The chain uses TRBV7-9 and TRBJ2-5, with 9 bases fitting TRBD2. Germline V gene data show CDR1 as SEHNR and CDR2 as FQNEAQ (reference sequence). CDR3 length: 14 amino acids. CDR3 sequence: CASSVAGAAETQYF. In nucleotides, the CDR3 is TGTGCCAGCAGCGTAGCGGGGGCCGCGGAGACCCAGTACTTC.

This clonotype was counted only a few times. The chain employs TRBV25-1 and TRBJ2-2; 12 bases map to TRBD2. J gave up 4 bases and V 2 bases, and 17 bases lay outside the gene matches. From germline, CDR1 is MGHDK and CDR2 SYGVNS. There are 21 residues in the CDR3. Here the CDR3 reads CASSEATDRGPSGRVTGELFF. DNA for the CDR3: TGTGCCAGCAGTGAAGCGACAGACAGGGGTCCTAGCGGGAGGGTCACCGGGGAGCTGTTTTTT.

The sample holds many counts of this clonotype. This chain connects TRBV6-5 to TRBJ2-7; D not certain. Trimming shortened V by 6 bases and J by 2 bases, and 11 bases separated the two germline ends. The CDR3 covers 13 residues. CDR1 is MNHEY and CDR2 is SVGAGI in the germline V gene. CDR3 sequence reads: CASRPTLPYEQYF. In DNA, the CDR3 is TGTGCCAGCAGGCCGACGCTGCCCTACGAGCAGTACTTC.

Ten or more counts support this clonotype. The V gene is TRBV5-4, the J gene TRBJ2-7; possibly TRBD1 for D (5 bases). Germline lookup yields CDR1 SGHNT and CDR2 YYREEE (reference sequence). The CDR3 totals 14 residues. The V end lost 2 bases, the J end lost 5 bases, and 14 bases lay between the germline ends. The CDR3 reads CASSLFQGYNEQYF. In DNA, the CDR3 is TGTGCCAGCAGCTTATTCCAGGGCTATAACGAGCAGTACTTC.

The chain links TRBV19 to TRBJ1-2; a weak D match, TRBD1 (6 bases). V was pared by 2 bases and J by 4 bases, with 8 bases between. The germline V gene encodes CDR1 LNHDA and CDR2 SQIVND (reference sequence). This CDR3 has 13 residues. In DNA, the CDR3 is TGTGCCAGTAGTATAACAGGGACCTATGGCTACACCTTC. Protein: CASSITGTYGYTF.

This clonotype came up many times. This chain joins TRBV12-3 or TRBV12-4 and TRBJ1-5; 8 bases match TRBD1. The trim removed 6 bases at V and 7 bases at J, leaving 8 bases unmatched. This CDR3 contains 14 residues. CDR3 DNA: TGTGCCAGCAGCCGAGGACAGGGTGGACAGCCCCAGCATTTT. This codes for CASSRGQGGQPQHF.

This clonotype has only a few counts. The gene calls are TRBV27 and TRBJ1-4; perhaps TRBD1 as D (6 bases). V lost 4 bases and J lost 7, with 13 bases in between. The CDR3 length is 14 residues. CDR1 is MNHEY and CDR2 is SMNVEV in the germline V gene (reference sequence). CDR3 sequence (DNA): TGTGCCAGCAGTTCTACAGGGTTCATTGAAAAACTGTTTTTT. It encodes CASSSTGFIEKLFF. Supplemented by reference TRBV27 and TRBJ1-4, the full variable domain reads EAQVTQNPRYLITVTGKKLTVTCSQNMNHEYMSWYRQDPGLGLRQIYYSMNVEVTDKGDVPEGYKVSRKEKRNFPLILESPSPNQTSLYFCASSSTGFIEKLFFGSGTQLSVL.

This chain connects TRBV5-6 to TRBJ1-1, with D hard to call. Germline lookup yields CDR1 SGHDT and CDR2 YYEEEE. The CDR3 runs 14 residues. The ends were cut back, 3 bases at V and 0 bases at J, with 9 bases in the middle. CDR3 in amino acids: CASSSERVNTEAFF. DNA of the CDR3: TGTGCCAGCAGCTCTGAGAGAGTGAACACTGAAGCTTTCTTT. The full variable domain, rest sourced from reference TRBV5-6 and TRBJ1-1, is DAGVTQSPTHLIKTRGQQVTLRCSPKSGHDTVSWYQQALGQGPQFIFQYYEEEERQRGNFPDRFSGHQFPNYSSELNVNALLLGDSALYLCASSSERVNTEAFFGQGTRLTVV.

The J gene is TRBJ1-1, the V gene TRBV10-3; perhaps TRBD1 as D (6 bases). This CDR3 is 14 amino acids long. Trimming left V 10 bases short and J 4 bases short, with 19 bases between. CDR1 is ENHRY and CDR2 is SYGVKD in the germline V gene. The CDR3 loop reads CATWDTRLSTEAFF. As DNA, the CDR3 is TGTGCCACTTGGGACACGAGACTCAGCACTGAAGCTTTCTTT.

This clonotype was observed at least ten times. The chain employs TRBV6-1 and TRBJ2-5; 10 bases fit TRBD1. V gave up 6 bases and J gave up 5 bases; unmatched junction bases: 9. Germline loops: CDR1 MNHNS, CDR2 SASEGT. CDR3 length: 15 amino acids. The CDR3 bases are TGTGCCAGCAGAGCGACAGGGGGCTACGGGGAGACCCAGTACTTC. Protein: CASRATGGYGETQYF.

The genes are TRBV30 and TRBJ2-6; possibly TRBD1 for D (5 bases). The germline gives CDR1 GTSNPN, CDR2 SVGIG (reference sequence). The CDR3 is 13 residues long. The chain's CDR3 is CGGPSFGANVLTF. The CDR3 DNA follows: TGTGGGGGCCCGTCCTTTGGGGCCAACGTCCTGACTTTC.

Here the CDR3 reads CASNRLGNEKLFF. The DNA of the CDR3 is TGTGCCAGCAACAGGCTGGGGAATGAAAAACTGTTTTTT. V gene TRBV19 combines with J gene TRBJ1-4; D possibly corresponds to TRBD1 (5 bases). The CDR3 has 13 residues. The V gene's germline CDR1 is LNHDA and CDR2 SQIVND (reference sequence). V was shortened by 9 bases and J by 5 bases, with 13 bases between the two germline ends.

V and J are TRBV10-1 and TRBJ2-5; 9 bases are shared with TRBD1. Trimming cost V 0 bases and J 4 bases; bases outside gene matches: 3. The CDR3 is 15 residues long. Germline CDR1 WNHNN, CDR2 SYGVQD (reference sequence). The CDR3 sequence: CASSESDRGGETQYF. The CDR3 DNA follows: TGCGCCAGCAGTGAGTCTGACAGGGGGGGAGAGACCCAGTACTTC.

The chain carries TRBV24-1 and TRBJ2-3; D is unresolved. From germline, CDR1 is KGHDR and CDR2 SFDVKD. V was pared by 1 base and J by 0 bases, with 10 bases between. The CDR3 spans 16 residues. CDR3 DNA sequence: TGTGCCACCAGTGATTTTCAAGGAACTAGCACAGATACGCAGTATTTT. Translated: CATSDFQGTSTDTQYF.

This clonotype was observed many times. The rearrangement uses TRBV28 and TRBJ2-4; D is ambiguous. V lost 7 bases and J 6 bases, leaving 19 bases between the germline ends. CDR1 is MDHEN, CDR2 SYDVKM, per germline. The CDR3 has 15 residues. CDR3 coding DNA: TGTGCCAGCATGGGTTCAACAGTGCCTAGAAACATTCAGTACTTC. Its translation is CASMGSTVPRNIQYF.

This clonotype appeared many times. The V and J genes are TRBV5-4 and TRBJ1-2; no reliable D call. V lost 3 bases, J lost 7 bases, and 7 bases lay in between. Germline-derived CDR1 and CDR2 are SGHNT and YYREEE (reference sequence). The CDR3 runs to 11 residues. CDR3: CASSSGPGYTF. CDR3 nucleotide sequence: TGTGCCAGCAGCTCCGGCCCTGGCTACACCTTC.

This clonotype has a count of ten or more. V and J are TRBV29-1 and TRBJ2-1, with 8 bases identical to TRBD2. The length of the CDR3 is 13 residues. Unmatched junction bases numbered 2, after V lost 7 bases and J lost 0 bases. In germline, CDR1 is SQVTM, CDR2 ANQGSEA. The CDR3 spells CSDSGVSYNEQFF. CDR3 coding DNA: TGCAGCGATAGCGGGGTCTCCTACAATGAGCAGTTCTTC.

This clonotype was seen repeatedly, ten times or more. The CDR3 reads CASSLGGEVKGAYEQYF. The CDR3 DNA is TGTGCCAGCAGCTTAGGGGGGGAGGTAAAGGGCGCCTACGAGCAGTACTTC. The chain employs TRBV7-2 and TRBJ2-7; a weak D match, TRBD2 (6 bases). The CDR3 covers 17 residues. In germline, CDR1 is SGHTA, CDR2 FQGNSA. Deletions cut 1 base from V and 2 bases from J, with 18 bases between.